These T cell receptor beta chains were read from a single sample in a study of T cells in Graves' hyperthyroidism and ophthalmopathy. From the multiplex PCR reads, TCRdb called clonotypes with MiXCR, one entry per CDR3 protein. The data hold 600,000 or so distinct CDR3 sequences, with 11% to 15% observed a single time. Sequencing was done on a sample of blood. The receptors stem from a woman under 30 with Graves' ophthalmopathy. The CDR3 runs from the conserved cysteine through the conserved F or W. Each record gives: J gene, clone size, V gene, D gene, CDR3 protein, CDR3 DNA. The D gene is left open where the match is weak. Clone size is shown for a subset of rows, as once, few, many or a class of expanded clone.

>TRBJ2-7|.|TRBV11-3|TRBD2
CASSLDRPSGSFISYEQYF
TGTGCCAGCAGCTTAGATAGGCCTAGCGGGAGTTTTATATCCTACGAGCAGTACTTC
>TRBJ2-1|many|TRBV7-2|TRBD1
CASSLAPGQNNEQFF
TGTGCCAGCAGCTTAGCTCCGGGACAGAACAATGAGCAGTTCTTC
>TRBJ2-1|many|TRBV12-3/TRBV12-4|.
CASSTGPNNEQFF
TGTGCCAGCAGTACGGGACCCAACAATGAGCAGTTCTTC
>TRBJ1-4|many|TRBV6-6|.
CASSYWGRDNEKLFF
TGTGCCAGCAGTTACTGGGGGAGAGATAATGAAAAACTGTTTTTT
>TRBJ2-2|many|TRBV5-1|.
CASSFPGDYDTGELFF
TGCGCCAGCAGCTTCCCAGGGGACTATGACACCGGGGAGCTGTTTTTT
>TRBJ1-2|many|TRBV7-9|.
CASSLRTYYGYTF
TGTGCCAGCAGCTTAAGGACCTACTATGGCTACACCTTC
>TRBJ1-1|many|TRBV7-3|TRBD1
CASSLNAGAGQITEAFF
TGTGCCAGCAGCTTAAACGCGGGGGCGGGACAGATCACTGAAGCTTTCTTT
>TRBJ1-2|few|TRBV29-1|TRBD1
CSVHNNRGDYGYTF
TGCAGCGTTCATAATAACAGGGGGGACTATGGCTACACCTTC
>TRBJ2-7|few|TRBV7-6|.
CASSLVLRAPSYEQYF
TGTGCCAGCAGCTTGGTTCTCCGGGCCCCTTCCTACGAGCAGTACTTC
>TRBJ1-6|few|TRBV5-1|.
CASSLAGYGGYKRNSPLHF
TGCGCCAGCAGCTTGGCCGGTTACGGGGGCTACAAAAGGAATTCACCCCTCCACTTT
>TRBJ2-2|few|TRBV2|.
CASSEGGVTGELFF
TGTGCCAGCAGTGAAGGGGGAGTCACCGGGGAGCTGTTTTTT
>TRBJ2-1|many|TRBV20-1|TRBD1
CSAGQGRGSYNEQFF
TGCAGTGCTGGACAGGGAAGAGGATCCTACAATGAGCAGTTCTTC
>TRBJ1-2|many|TRBV27|.
CASSSTHRHGYTF
TGTGCCAGCAGTAGTACCCACAGACATGGCTACACCTTC
>TRBJ2-1|many|TRBV20-1|.
CSARVAGTGPWQYNEQFF
TGCAGTGCTAGAGTGGCAGGGACCGGGCCGTGGCAATACAATGAGCAGTTCTTC
>TRBJ2-2|many|TRBV7-9|.
CASSSRARANTGELFF
TGTGCCAGCAGCTCCCGGGCGAGGGCGAACACCGGGGAGCTGTTTTTT
>TRBJ2-5|.|TRBV3-1|.
CASSQDSGRDVQETQYF
TGTGCCAGCAGCCAAGACTCGGGACGGGACGTCCAAGAGACCCAGTACTTC
>TRBJ2-3|many|TRBV28|TRBD1
CATPGTGTGGTDTQYF
TGTGCCACGCCGGGAACCGGGACAGGGGGCACAGATACGCAGTATTTT
>TRBJ1-3|few|TRBV28|TRBD1
CASSSGGTGTSGNTIYF
TGTGCCAGCAGTTCCGGGGGGACAGGGACCTCTGGAAACACCATATATTTT
>TRBJ2-7|many|TRBV7-8|.
CASSIMGEQYF
TGTGCCAGCAGCATAATGGGTGAGCAGTACTTC
>TRBJ1-1|many|TRBV30|.
CAWSQGGGRWGEAFF
TGTGCCTGGAGTCAAGGGGGAGGGCGGTGGGGTGAAGCTTTCTTT
>TRBJ1-5|.|TRBV27|.
CASSPSSRAQGPQHF
TGTGCCAGCAGCCCTAGTTCCCGAGCCCAGGGGCCCCAGCATTTT
>TRBJ1-1|few|TRBV5-1|.
CASSSRRGLNMNTEAFF
TGCGCCAGCAGCTCCAGGAGGGGTCTTAACATGAACACTGAAGCTTTCTTT
>TRBJ2-7|.|TRBV2|TRBD2
CASGELPPGTTNNEQYF
TGTGCCAGCGGTGAACTACCCCCCGGGACTACCAACAATGAGCAGTACTTC
>TRBJ2-7|many|TRBV20-1|.
CSARDRPGAYEQYF
TGCAGTGCTAGAGATCGGCCTGGCGCCTACGAGCAGTACTTC
>TRBJ2-3|many|TRBV28|.
CASSSDSYTDTQYF
TGTGCCAGCAGTTCGGACAGCTACACAGATACGCAGTATTTT
>TRBJ2-4|.|TRBV6-6|.
CASSYTGSPKNIQYF
TGTGCCAGCAGTTACACGGGGTCTCCAAAAAACATTCAGTACTTC
>TRBJ1-2|.|TRBV19|.
CASSITGTNYGYTF
TGTGCCAGTAGTATCACAGGGACGAACTATGGCTACACCTTC
>TRBJ1-5|many|TRBV20-1|.
CSAPDSTGLYSNQPQHF
TGCAGTGCCCCGGACAGCACCGGGCTTTATAGCAATCAGCCCCAGCATTTT
>TRBJ1-1|many|TRBV27|.
CASSLQGTVTEAFF
TGTGCCAGCAGTTTACAGGGGACGGTGACTGAAGCTTTCTTT
>TRBJ1-5|many|TRBV5-6|.
CASPGGGQPQHF
TGTGCCAGCCCGGGAGGAGGACAGCCCCAGCATTTT
>TRBJ2-7|many|TRBV28|.
CASSSGEQYF
TGTGCCAGTTCTTCAGGCGAGCAGTACTTC
>TRBJ1-3|many|TRBV28|.
CASSLRVLGSNTIYF
TGTGCCAGCAGTCTCCGGGTGTTAGGGTCGAACACCATATATTTT
>TRBJ2-1|many|TRBV7-9|TRBD1
CASSPRDRGTNEQFF
TGTGCCAGCAGCCCCCGGGACAGGGGGACGAATGAGCAGTTCTTC
>TRBJ2-1|many|TRBV7-3|TRBD2
CASSLTRLASNEQFF
TGTGCCAGCAGCTTAACGAGACTAGCGTCCAATGAGCAGTTCTTC
>TRBJ2-7|many|TRBV7-3|.
CASSLTDLHEQYF
TGTGCCAGCAGCTTGACGGACCTTCACGAGCAGTACTTC
>TRBJ2-1|.|TRBV7-7|TRBD2
CASSRGTSGRATTAEQFF
TGTGCTAGCAGCCGCGGGACTAGCGGGAGGGCCACAACAGCCGAGCAGTTCTTC
>TRBJ2-3|many|TRBV5-6|TRBD1
CASSPGQGLTDTQYF
TGTGCCAGCAGCCCGGGACAGGGGTTAACAGATACGCAGTATTTT
>TRBJ1-5|.|TRBV30|TRBD1
CAWSEIDRGSNQPQHF
TGTGCCTGGAGTGAGATTGACAGGGGGAGCAATCAGCCCCAGCATTTT
>TRBJ1-1|.|TRBV19|.
CASSPLGGANTEAFF
TGTGCCAGTAGTCCCTTAGGAGGAGCGAACACTGAAGCTTTCTTT
>TRBJ2-7|many|TRBV20-1|TRBD1
CSARDTGVRYEQYF
TGCAGTGCTAGAGATACAGGGGTCCGCTACGAGCAGTACTTC
>TRBJ1-1|.|TRBV9|.
CASSAGTYMNTEAFF
TGTGCCAGCAGCGCCGGGACATATATGAACACTGAAGCTTTCTTT
>TRBJ2-7|many|TRBV11-1|TRBD2
CASSSTSGPSYEQYF
TGTGCCAGCAGCTCTACTAGCGGGCCCTCCTACGAGCAGTACTTC
>TRBJ2-1|many|TRBV29-1|.
CSVEAGGHYNEQFF
TGCAGCGTTGAAGCCGGGGGGCACTACAATGAGCAGTTCTTC
>TRBJ2-3|many|TRBV12-3/TRBV12-4|.
CASIPGSTDTQYF
TGTGCCAGCATCCCAGGGAGCACAGATACGCAGTATTTT
>TRBJ2-6|many|TRBV6-1|.
CASRPGSGANVLTF
TGTGCCAGCCGACCCGGCTCTGGGGCCAACGTCCTGACTTTC
>TRBJ2-3|few|TRBV20-1|TRBD2
CSATTSGGSTDTQYF
TGCAGTGCCACGACTAGCGGGGGTAGCACAGATACGCAGTATTTT
>TRBJ2-7|many|TRBV29-1|TRBD2
CSVPTMTSGSTYEQYF
TGCAGCGTTCCAACGATGACTAGCGGGAGTACCTACGAGCAGTACTTC
>TRBJ1-2|many|TRBV5-1|.
CASSLAGGVIYGYTF
TGCGCCAGCAGCTTGGCCGGGGGGGTCATCTATGGCTACACCTTC
>TRBJ2-5|many|TRBV7-2|.
CASSSQTGRETQYF
TGTGCCAGCAGCTCCCAGACAGGGAGGGAGACCCAGTACTTC
>TRBJ2-7|many|TRBV28|.
CASSLLGGYPYEQYF
TGTGCCAGCAGTTTATTAGGGGGGTATCCATACGAGCAGTACTTC
>TRBJ2-1|many|TRBV6-1|.
CASTEGVSNEQFF
TGTGCCAGCACCGAGGGAGTTAGCAATGAGCAGTTCTTC
>TRBJ1-4|many|TRBV20-1|.
CSARLSTNEKLFF
TGCAGTGCTAGACTGTCAACTAATGAAAAACTGTTTTTT
>TRBJ1-2|many|TRBV30|.
CAWSTQGVGGGYTF
TGTGCCTGGAGTACGCAGGGCGTGGGAGGGGGCTACACCTTC
>TRBJ2-1|many|TRBV7-2|TRBD2
CASEKLAGASSYNEQFF
TGTGCCAGCGAAAAGCTAGCGGGGGCCAGCTCCTACAATGAGCAGTTCTTC
>TRBJ2-3|.|TRBV12-3/TRBV12-4|.
CASSLRQVTDTQYF
TGTGCCAGCAGTTTAAGGCAGGTAACAGATACGCAGTATTTT
>TRBJ2-4|few|TRBV29-1|.
CSVGSAKNIQYF
TGCAGCGTTGGATCAGCCAAAAACATTCAGTACTTC
>TRBJ2-1|.|TRBV5-6|TRBD2
CASSLSRTSGRNEQFF
TGTGCCAGCAGCTTGTCACGGACTAGCGGGAGAAATGAGCAGTTCTTC
>TRBJ2-4|.|TRBV4-1|.
CASSQDWDIQYF
TGCGCCAGCAGCCAAGATTGGGACATTCAGTACTTC
>TRBJ1-6|few|TRBV4-2|.
CASSRYPRENNSPLHF
TGTGCCAGCAGCCGCTACCCGCGAGAAAATAATTCACCCCTCCACTTT